The 24 T cell receptor beta chains below all came from one sample that was sequenced in a study of control samples from healthy donors and cancer patients. Sequenced by immunoSEQ multiplex PCR; TCRdb stores in-frame clones only, minus some. The sample records 95,000 to 130,000 clones, roughly nine tenths being singletons. The material sequenced was PBMCs. The receptor set was obtained from a woman between 50 and 59 years old with colorectal cancer.

The V and J genes are TRBV5-1 and TRBJ1-5; a weak D match, TRBD1 (5 bases). Germline V gene lookup returns CDR1 SGHRS and CDR2 YFSETQ. The ends were cut back, 5 bases at V and 0 bases at J, with 12 bases in the middle. This CDR3 contains 15 residues. The CDR3 DNA reads TGCGCCAGCAGGAGGGGAGGAGATAGCAATCAGCCCCAGCATTTT. Residues: CASRRGGDSNQPQHF.

V gene TRBV28 combines with J gene TRBJ1-1; D remains unclear. Looked up from germline, CDR1 is MDHEN and CDR2 is SYDVKM. The CDR3 is 14 amino acids. V was trimmed by 6 bases and J by 1 base, leaving 12 bases between them. The CDR3 reads CASRVDRSNTEAFF. In DNA, the CDR3 is TGTGCCAGCAGGGTAGATAGATCGAACACTGAAGCTTTCTTT.

The CDR3 nucleotides read TGTGCCAGCAGTGACGGGCCTAGCAATCAGCCCCAGCATTTT. Residues: CASSDGPSNQPQHF. This chain links TRBV2 with TRBJ1-5; D not resolved. Germline CDR1 reads SNHLY; CDR2 reads FYNNEI. The V and J ends lost 3 bases and 0 bases respectively, with 6 bases between them. CDR3 length equals 14 residues.

CDR3 protein: CASSTGTGGNYGYTF. The DNA for the CDR3 is TGTGCCAGCAGCACTGGGACAGGGGGCAACTATGGCTACACCTTC. This chain links TRBV5-5 with TRBJ1-2, with 12 bases that match TRBD1. The germline CDR1 and CDR2 sequences are SGHKS and YYEKEE (reference sequence). The CDR3 is 15 residues long. V lost 4 bases to trimming and J lost 2 bases; unmatched junction nucleotides: 3.

The chain couples TRBV6-2 or TRBV6-3 to TRBJ2-4; possible D gene TRBD1, 6 bases. The germline V and J ends were trimmed by 2 bases and 10 bases, with 18 bases remaining between them. This CDR3 contains 15 residues. Germline V CDR1 and CDR2: MNHEY, SVGEGT. The CDR3 region has the DNA TGTGCCAGCAGTTACAAGACAGGAACATCGGAGATTCAGTACTTC. It codes for CASSYKTGTSEIQYF.

The chain carries TRBV4-1 and TRBJ2-7, with D possibly matching TRBD2 (5 bases). This CDR3 is built from 16 residues. Trimming took off 3 bases at V and 3 bases at J, with 18 bases between the two ends. The V gene's germline CDR1 is MGHRA and CDR2 YSYEKL. This chain's CDR3 is CASSQPTSLRDYEQYF. The DNA of the CDR3 is TGCGCCAGCAGCCAGCCAACTAGTCTTAGGGACTACGAGCAGTACTTC.

Only one count was recorded for this clone. This sequence joins TRBV5-1 and TRBJ2-3; D is unclear. The germline V gene encodes CDR1 SGHRS and CDR2 YFSETQ. V lost 4 bases and J 3 bases, leaving 3 bases between the germline ends. The CDR3 is made up of 11 amino acids. The CDR3 region has the DNA TGCGCCAGCAGCATAACAGATACGCAGTATTTT. Amino acid sequence: CASSITDTQYF. The entire variable domain, with the rest obtained from reference TRBV5-1 and TRBJ2-3, is as follows: KAGVTQTPRYLIKTRGQQVTLSCSPISGHRSVSWYQQTPGQGLQFLFEYFSETQRNKGNFPGRFSGRQFSNSRSEMNVSTLELGDSALYLCASSITDTQYFGPGTRLTVL.

This rearrangement joins TRBV9 to TRBJ2-2; 8 nucleotides align to TRBD2. Trimming cost V 7 bases and J 5 bases; bases outside gene matches: 13. Germline CDR1 SGDLS, CDR2 YYNGEE. The CDR3 is made up of 16 amino acids. Written as DNA, the CDR3 is TGTGCCAGCTCACCCGGGGGGGCTGCGTGGACCGGGGAGCTGTTTTTT. Its translation: CASSPGGAAWTGELFF.

V gene TRBV14 combines with J gene TRBJ2-5, with D possibly matching TRBD1 (6 bases). Germline V lookup: CDR1 SGHDN, CDR2 FVKESK. The CDR3 length is 13 residues. Trimming cost V 4 bases and J 3 bases, with 9 bases left between them. The CDR3 DNA is TGTGCCAGCAGCCCCCGGACAGAAGAGACCCAGTACTTC. This translates into CASSPRTEETQYF.

The chain joins TRBV5-1 to TRBJ2-6; tentative D call: TRBD2 (6 bases). Germline CDR1 and CDR2: SGHRS and YFSETQ. V lost 5 bases to trimming and J lost 0 bases, with 18 bases between them. The CDR3 is 18 amino acids. CDR3 DNA: TGCGCCAGCAGTTCCGGGGACTTTGGGAGCTCTGGGGCCAACGTCCTGACTTTC. It is translated as CASSSGDFGSSGANVLTF.

The V and J genes are TRBV7-3 and TRBJ2-2; tentative D call: TRBD1 (6 bases). The germline V gene encodes CDR1 SGHTA and CDR2 FQGTGA. V lost 0 bases to trimming and J lost 5 bases, with 16 bases between them. There are 17 residues in the CDR3. This chain's CDR3 is CASSLTGLQGGTGELFF. The CDR3 bases are TGTGCCAGCAGCTTAACGGGTCTACAGGGTGGAACCGGGGAGCTGTTTTTT.

The V gene is TRBV5-1, the J gene TRBJ2-5, with D tentatively TRBD2 (6 bases). Germline lookup yields CDR1 SGHRS and CDR2 YFSETQ. The CDR3 has 14 residues. Trimming removed 6 bases at V and 5 bases at J, with 17 bases between. The CDR3 sequence: CASNTGTADETQYF. CDR3 coding DNA: TGCGCCAGCAACACCGGGACTGCCGACGAGACCCAGTACTTC.

The chain is built from TRBV10-1 and TRBJ2-1, with 8 bases aligning to TRBD2. Losses at the gene ends were 4 bases for V and 9 bases for J; bases not matched to a gene: 5. Germline V CDR1 and CDR2: WNHNN, SYGVQD (reference sequence). The CDR3 totals 13 residues. CDR3 DNA: TGCGCCAGCAGTGGGCGGGAGGACGGTGAGCAGTTCTTC. It yields the protein CASSGREDGEQFF.

The gene calls are TRBV27 and TRBJ1-2, with D unresolved. This CDR3 has 13 amino acids. Germline-derived CDR1 and CDR2 are MNHEY and SMNVEV (reference sequence). Trimming shortened V by 0 bases and J by 7 bases, and 9 bases separated the two germline ends. The CDR3 is CASSLSIGSGYTF. The CDR3 DNA follows: TGTGCCAGCAGTTTATCGATAGGTTCTGGCTACACCTTC.

The chain carries TRBV7-9 and TRBJ1-2; 7 nucleotides align to TRBD1. Germline V gene data show CDR1 as SEHNR and CDR2 as FQNEAQ (reference sequence). Germline trimming cut 5 bases from V and 2 bases from J; bases unmatched to any gene: 8. There are 15 residues in the CDR3. CDR3 in amino acids: CASSPTGTVNYGYTF. CDR3 coding DNA: TGTGCCAGCAGCCCCACCGGGACAGTCAACTATGGCTACACCTTC.

This clone showed up just a few times. The CDR3 spells CASSPLVGASGNTIYF. The CDR3 DNA reads TGTGCCAGCAGCCCACTCGTAGGGGCATCTGGAAACACCATATATTTT. The chain is built from TRBV9 and TRBJ1-3; the D gene is possibly TRBD1 (5 bases). Looked up from germline, CDR1 is SGDLS and CDR2 is YYNGEE. V lost 4 bases and J lost 1, with 15 bases in between. This CDR3 has 16 residues.

This chain connects TRBV1 to TRBJ1-1. TRBV1 has pseudogene status. This CDR3 has 15 residues. This chain's CDR3 is CTSSLYFLRDTEAFF. CDR3 coding DNA: TGCACCAGCAGCCTTTACTTTTTGAGGGACACTGAAGCTTTCTTT.

The chain has TRBV7-6 and TRBJ2-7, with 13 bases matching TRBD2. Germline V gives CDR1 SGHVS, CDR2 FNYEAQ. The CDR3 is made up of 19 amino acids. The V segment lost 1 base and the J segment 5 bases; nucleotides outside the gene matches: 14. The CDR3 here is CASSLETSGRVSRSHEQYF. CDR3 nucleotide sequence: TGTGCCAGCAGCTTAGAAACTAGCGGGAGGGTGTCTCGTTCCCACGAGCAGTACTTC.

The chain combines TRBV7-9 with TRBJ1-2; D unclear. Germline values: CDR1 SEHNR, CDR2 FQNEAQ (reference sequence). V was trimmed by 0 bases and J by 4 bases, leaving 12 bases between them. CDR3 length equals 15 residues. CDR3 in DNA: TGTGCCAGCAGCTTAGCGGCGGGCTCAAGCTATGGCTACACCTTC. This encodes CASSLAAGSSYGYTF.

This chain links TRBV3-1 (or the pseudogene TRBV3-2) with TRBJ1-2; 8 bases are a match to TRBD1. CDR3 length equals 15 residues. The V and J ends lost 3 bases and 4 bases, in that order; junction bases with no gene match: 7. The germline gives CDR1 LGHDT, CDR2 YNNKEL (reference sequence). The CDR3 bases are TGTGCCAGCAGCCAGCTACAGGGGGGCGGCTATGGCTACACCTTC. Translation gives CASSQLQGGGYGYTF.

This sequence joins TRBV6-5 and TRBJ1-2, with D unclear. Germline lookup yields CDR1 MNHEY and CDR2 SVGAGI. The CDR3 is 11 residues long. Trimming took 8 bases from V and 9 from J, leaving 13 bases between them. The CDR3: CASEGSGSYTF. CDR3 bases: TGTGCCAGCGAAGGGTCCGGGAGCTACACCTTC.

This chain uses TRBV9 with TRBJ2-7; TRBD2 is a possible D gene (5 bases). The V end was cut by 2 bases, the J end by 0 bases, with 33 bases between. Germline assignment: CDR1 SGDLS and CDR2 YYNGEE. This CDR3 is 22 amino acids long. The CDR3 reads CASSVGRFGWERAYSRSYEQYF. CDR3 coding DNA: TGTGCCAGCAGCGTGGGCCGGTTCGGCTGGGAGAGGGCGTACTCTCGCTCCTACGAGCAGTACTTC.

The chain employs TRBV9 and TRBJ2-3, with 7 positions matching TRBD2. V shed 4 bases, J shed 3 bases, and the junction held 11 bases outside the gene matches. Per germline, CDR1 SGDLS and CDR2 YYNGEE. This CDR3 region has 16 residues. The CDR3 region has the DNA TGTGCCAGCAGCCCTCGGGGGACTATACAGACAGATACGCAGTATTTT. Amino acid sequence: CASSPRGTIQTDTQYF.

This chain uses TRBV6-6 with TRBJ2-4; D may correspond to TRBD1 or TRBD2 (6 bases each). The CDR3 has 15 amino acids. Germline V gene sequence: CDR1 MNHNY, CDR2 SVGAGI (reference sequence). Deletions cut 7 bases from V and 0 bases from J, with 13 bases between. In DNA, the CDR3 is TGTGCCAGCACCCTGGGGGGCTTAGCCAAAAACATTCAGTACTTC. Amino acids: CASTLGGLAKNIQYF.